This entry lists 30 T cell receptor beta chains sequenced from one sample in a study of cytomegalovirus exposure and HLA in healthy donors. PCR involved 60 Vbeta and 13 Jbeta primers. Clones were sequenced by immunoSEQ multiplex PCR, and TCRdb holds only the in-frame ones, with some missing. This table holds more than 130,000 clones, approximately 80% found once. Sequences were obtained from PBMCs. The receptors were gathered from a man aged 35 to 55 in good health and CMV-seropositive.

The V and J genes are TRBV6-5 and TRBJ2-1; 7 positions agree with TRBD2. V dropped 2 bases and J dropped 6; count of bases not matched to a gene: 7. The CDR3 totals 15 residues. Germline assignment: CDR1 MNHEY and CDR2 SVGAGI. CDR3 amino acids: CASSYLGGVSNEQFF. In DNA form, the CDR3 reads TGTGCCAGCAGTTACCTGGGGGGGGTATCCAATGAGCAGTTCTTC.

V is TRBV14 and J is TRBJ2-7, with 7 bases identical to TRBD1. The V segment lost 4 bases and the J segment 0 bases; nucleotides outside the gene matches: 6. The CDR3 length is 15 residues. Per germline, CDR1 SGHDN and CDR2 FVKESK. CDR3 protein: CASSRGGLSSYEQYF. The DNA of the CDR3 is TGTGCCAGCAGCCGAGGGGGCCTAAGCTCCTACGAGCAGTACTTC.

The J gene is TRBJ1-5, the V gene TRBV5-1; possible D gene TRBD1, 6 bases. Germline V gene sequence: CDR1 SGHRS, CDR2 YFSETQ. V was shortened by 4 bases and J by 5 bases, with 13 bases between the two germline ends. The CDR3 has 14 amino acids. The DNA for the CDR3 is TGCGCCAGCAGCCCCAGGGGCGGTGATCAGCCCCAGCATTTT. Residues: CASSPRGGDQPQHF. Drawing the rest from reference TRBV5-1 and TRBJ1-5, the complete variable domain is KAGVTQTPRYLIKTRGQQVTLSCSPISGHRSVSWYQQTPGQGLQFLFEYFSETQRNKGNFPGRFSGRQFSNSRSEMNVSTLELGDSALYLCASSPRGGDQPQHFGDGTRLSIL.

This clone was detected only a few times. The rearrangement joins TRBV7-9 to TRBJ1-4; D might be TRBD1 (5 bases). The CDR3 has 15 residues. The germline gives CDR1 SEHNR, CDR2 FQNEAQ (reference sequence). The V end was cut by 5 bases, the J end by 5 bases, with 15 bases between. CDR3 sequence reads: CASSQLEGRNEKLFF. The CDR3 bases are TGTGCCAGCAGCCAGCTGGAGGGGAGAAATGAAAAACTGTTTTTT.

The chain is built from TRBV18 and TRBJ2-7; D gene uncertain. Trimming removed 3 bases at V and 0 bases at J, with 12 bases between. Looked up from germline, CDR1 is KGHSH and CDR2 is LQKENI. The CDR3 loop spans 15 amino acids. Written as DNA, the CDR3 is TGTGCCAGCTCACCCGAGGAATTAAGCTCCTACGAGCAGTACTTC. It is translated as CASSPEELSSYEQYF. The variable domain in full, completed from reference TRBV18 and TRBJ2-7, reads NAGVMQNPRHLVRRRGQEARLRCSPMKGHSHVYWYRQLPEEGLKFMVYLQKENIIDESGMPKERFSAEFPKEGPSILRIQQVVRGDSAAYFCASSPEELSSYEQYFGPGTRLTVT.

This sequence joins TRBV5-4 and TRBJ2-7, with 13 bases identical to TRBD2. V was clipped by 4 bases and J by 0 bases; unmatched bases: 7. This CDR3 comprises 17 residues. The germline gives CDR1 SGHNT, CDR2 YYREEE (reference sequence). The CDR3 spells CASSRKLAGGFSYEQYF. DNA of the CDR3: TGTGCCAGCAGCAGAAAACTAGCGGGGGGGTTCTCCTACGAGCAGTACTTC.

The genes are TRBV19 and TRBJ2-7, with TRBD1 identical over 9 bases. The CDR3 has 14 amino acids. V dropped 6 bases and J dropped 1; count of bases not matched to a gene: 4. Germline assignment: CDR1 LNHDA and CDR2 SQIVND (reference sequence). The CDR3 sequence: CASSQDRGSYEQYF. CDR3 DNA: TGTGCCAGTAGCCAAGACAGGGGGTCCTACGAGCAGTACTTC.

V is TRBV27 and J is TRBJ1-6; D possibly corresponds to TRBD1 (6 bases). CDR3 size: 12 residues. V lost 5 bases and J 9 bases, leaving 8 bases between the germline ends. Germline CDR1 reads MNHEY; CDR2 reads SMNVEV (reference sequence). The CDR3 DNA is TGTGCCAGCAGTCTAGGGGGTTCACCCCTCCACTTT. Translating gives CASSLGGSPLHF.

This rearrangement joins TRBV2 to TRBJ1-5, with TRBD1 as a possible D gene (5 bases). This CDR3 has 14 amino acids. V shed 6 bases and J shed 5 bases, with 14 bases lying between them. Looked up from germline, CDR1 is SNHLY and CDR2 is FYNNEI. The CDR3 coding sequence is TGTGCCAGCAGCCCAGGGTGGGTGGATCAGCCCCAGCATTTT. Protein: CASSPGWVDQPQHF.

J is TRBJ2-7 and V is TRBV27; 9 bases fit TRBD1. Germline V gene lookup returns CDR1 MNHEY and CDR2 SMNVEV (reference sequence). This CDR3 contains 14 residues. The V and J ends lost 3 bases and 2 bases, in that order; junction bases with no gene match: 2. The chain's CDR3 is CASSFGTGPYEQYF. The CDR3 DNA reads as TGTGCCAGCAGTTTCGGGACAGGGCCCTACGAGCAGTACTTC.

The chain combines TRBV18 with TRBJ1-1; no clear D. Germline assignment: CDR1 KGHSH and CDR2 LQKENI. V was shortened by 6 bases and J by 1 base, with 15 bases between the two germline ends. This CDR3 is 15 amino acids long. This CDR3 reads CASSSSGTSNTEAFF. CDR3 DNA: TGTGCCAGCTCTTCCTCGGGAACTTCGAACACTGAAGCTTTCTTT.

This clone was seen just once. The rearrangement joins TRBV7-2 to TRBJ2-5; TRBD1 matches at 8 bases. Trimming cost V 5 bases and J 3 bases; bases outside gene matches: 2. Germline CDR1 and CDR2: SGHTA and FQGNSA. This CDR3 is built from 13 residues. CDR3 protein: CASSRGQEETQYF. CDR3 nucleotide sequence: TGTGCCAGCAGCCGGGGACAGGAAGAGACCCAGTACTTC. The variable domain in full, with the rest retrieved from reference TRBV7-2 and TRBJ2-5, is GAGVSQSPSNKVTEKGKDVELRCDPISGHTALYWYRQSLGQGLEFLIYFQGNSAPDKSGLPSDRFSAERTGGSVSTLTIQRTQQEDSAVYLCASSRGQEETQYFGPGTRLLVL.

The rearrangement joins TRBV5-4 to TRBJ1-2; no definite D call. Germline loops: CDR1 SGHNT, CDR2 YYREEE (reference sequence). The V gene lost 0 bases and the J gene lost 8 bases, with 11 bases spanning the gap. The CDR3 runs to 13 residues. The CDR3 nucleotides read TGTGCCAGCAGCTTGGTAGGCGGGTCGGGCTACACCTTC. Protein product: CASSLVGGSGYTF.

This chain uses TRBV6-1 with TRBJ1-4; tentative D call: TRBD1 (6 bases). The germline CDR1 and CDR2 sequences are MNHNS and SASEGT. Deletions cut 2 bases from V and 2 bases from J, with 12 bases between. The CDR3 length is 16 residues. This CDR3 is CASSERQGLTNEKLFF. The CDR3 nucleotides are TGTGCCAGCAGTGAACGTCAGGGGCTTACTAATGAAAAACTGTTTTTT.

V gene TRBV7-8 combines with J gene TRBJ2-1; 7 bases agree with TRBD2. Per germline, CDR1 SGHVS and CDR2 FQNEAQ. The junction had 2 bases not matched to a gene; V was cut back by 3 bases and J by 0 bases. The CDR3 has 15 amino acids. CDR3 DNA: TGTGCCAGCAGCTTCACGGGAGGCTCCTACAATGAGCAGTTCTTC. This translates into CASSFTGGSYNEQFF.

The chain joins TRBV11-2 to TRBJ1-2; no reliable D call. CDR1 is SGHAT and CDR2 is FQNNGV in the germline V gene. The germline V and J ends were trimmed by 3 bases and 7 bases, with 15 bases remaining between them. The CDR3 is made up of 14 amino acids. Here the CDR3 DNA reads TGTGCCAGCAGCTTGTTGGCAGGCTCCGCTGGCTACACCTTC. Translated, it gives CASSLLAGSAGYTF.

The chain links TRBV6-1 to TRBJ2-7; possibly TRBD2 for D (6 bases). V dropped 11 bases and J dropped 0 bases, with 8 bases sitting between them. The CDR3 covers 11 residues. CDR1 and CDR2 (germline): MNHNS, SASEGT. CDR3: CAGGASYEQYF. DNA of the CDR3: TGTGCCGGAGGGGCCTCCTACGAGCAGTACTTC.

The chain carries TRBV5-1 and TRBJ2-1; TRBD1 matches at 11 bases. Germline trimming cut 0 bases from V and 9 bases from J; bases unmatched to any gene: 5. CDR3 size: 15 residues. Germline CDR1 SGHRS, CDR2 YFSETQ. The chain's CDR3 is CASSLADRGLGEQFF. CDR3 bases: TGCGCCAGCAGCTTGGCGGACAGGGGGCTGGGTGAGCAGTTCTTC.

This chain connects TRBV6-6 to TRBJ2-5; TRBD2 matches at 12 bases. Unmatched junction bases numbered 0, after V lost 2 bases and J lost 2 bases. The length of the CDR3 is 15 residues. Germline values: CDR1 MNHNY, CDR2 SVGAGI (reference sequence). CDR3 region: CASSYGLAGQETQYF. The CDR3 DNA reads as TGTGCCAGCAGTTACGGACTAGCGGGACAAGAGACCCAGTACTTC.

V gene TRBV2 combines with J gene TRBJ1-2; maybe TRBD1 (6 bases). Germline CDR1 SNHLY, CDR2 FYNNEI. CDR3 length equals 12 residues. The ends were cut back, 7 bases at V and 4 bases at J, with 10 bases in the middle. CDR3 sequence reads: CASTLGAYGYTF. CDR3 nucleotides: TGTGCCAGCACCCTGGGGGCCTATGGCTACACCTTC. Complete variable domain (other parts from reference TRBV2 and TRBJ1-2): EPEVTQTPSHQVTQMGQEVILRCVPISNHLYFYWYRQILGQKVEFLVSFYNNEISEKSEIFDDQFSVERPDGSNFTLKIRSTKLEDSAMYFCASTLGAYGYTFGSGTRLTVV.

The chain employs TRBV18 and TRBJ1-4; 7 nucleotides align to TRBD1. CDR1 and CDR2 from the germline V gene are KGHSH and LQKENI. The CDR3 consists of 16 residues. J was trimmed by 2 bases and V by 2 bases; bases with no gene match: 5. This CDR3 is CASSPKGASTNEKLFF. In DNA form, the CDR3 reads TGTGCCAGCTCACCAAAGGGGGCGTCGACTAATGAAAAACTGTTTTTT.

V and J are TRBV6-6 and TRBJ1-2; no clear D gene. Germline lookup yields CDR1 MNHNY and CDR2 SVGAGI (reference sequence). Trimming pared 0 bases from V and 4 bases from J, leaving 12 bases between. The CDR3 has 15 amino acids. Here the CDR3 DNA reads TGTGCCAGCAGTTACTCGTATACGGGGAGCTATGGCTACACCTTC. It translates to CASSYSYTGSYGYTF.

The CDR3 nucleotides read TGTGCCAGCTCACCACCGGGACAGGGGTTGGAGACCCAGTACTTC. It specifies CASSPPGQGLETQYF. The chain has TRBV18 and TRBJ2-5; 10 nucleotides align to TRBD1. Germline CDR1 reads KGHSH; CDR2 reads LQKENI. The CDR3 is made up of 15 amino acids. V lost 0 bases to trimming and J lost 5 bases; unmatched junction nucleotides: 3.

The CDR3 DNA is TGTGCCAGTAGTAAGACAGGGGGCGGTCAGCCCCAGCATTTT. Encoded protein: CASSKTGGGQPQHF. The rearrangement uses TRBV19 and TRBJ1-5; 10 bases align to TRBD1. The germline V gene has CDR1 LNHDA and CDR2 SQIVND (reference sequence). The J segment lost 6 bases and the V segment lost 4 bases, leaving 3 bases of the junction unmatched. This CDR3 is 14 amino acids long.

This clone is a singleton in its sample. The chain joins TRBV19 to TRBJ2-1, with a weak D call TRBD2 (6 bases). The V gene's germline CDR1 is LNHDA and CDR2 SQIVND (reference sequence). This CDR3 is built from 16 residues. Trimming pared 2 bases from V and 7 bases from J, leaving 18 bases between. CDR3 sequence (DNA): TGTGCCAGTAGTATAAAGGGACTCCCAAAAGAGAATGAGCAGTTCTTC. Its translation is CASSIKGLPKENEQFF.

Concerning this clone: At one end, the junction sequence differs from germline, possibly due to a read error. The chain recombines TRBV7-9 with TRBJ1-5, with D possibly matching TRBD1 (6 bases). Germline V gene data show CDR1 as SEHNR and CDR2 as FQNEAQ (reference sequence). The CDR3 length is 15 residues. CDR3 nucleotides: TGTTCCAGCAGCTACGCGGGGGCAAGCAATCAGCCCCAGCATTTT. This translates into CSSSYAGASNQPQHF.

Turning to this clone: At one end, the junction sequence differs from germline, possibly due to a read error. The J gene is TRBJ2-2, the V gene TRBV5-4; TRBD1 matches at 9 bases. The germline gives CDR1 SGHNT, CDR2 YYREEE (reference sequence). This CDR3 comprises 15 residues. This chain's CDR3 is CASSPGQGETGGLFF. Written as DNA, the CDR3 is TGTGCCAGCAGCCCGGGACAGGGCGAAACCGGGGGGCTGTTTTTT.

The V gene is TRBV5-6, the J gene TRBJ2-7; 7 bases map to TRBD1. The CDR3 totals 13 residues. V dropped 3 bases and J dropped 4; count of bases not matched to a gene: 4. Germline V gene sequence: CDR1 SGHDT, CDR2 YYEEEE. The CDR3 here is CASSWGTEYEQYF. CDR3 coding DNA: TGTGCCAGCAGCTGGGGGACAGAGTACGAGCAGTACTTC.

The chain has TRBV2 and TRBJ1-5; tentatively, D is TRBD1 (5 bases). CDR3 length: 17 amino acids. The V gene's germline CDR1 is SNHLY and CDR2 FYNNEI. V lost 5 bases and J 0 bases, leaving 17 bases between the germline ends. CDR3 bases: TGTGCCAGCAGTTCAACAGGACAACTACTTAGCAATCAGCCCCAGCATTTT. Translation: CASSSTGQLLSNQPQHF.

The CDR3 loop is CAGGSSNQPQHF. The CDR3 bases are TGTGCCGGGGGGAGTAGCAATCAGCCCCAGCATTTT. The V gene is TRBV6-6, the J gene TRBJ1-5; a weak D match, TRBD1 (5 bases). CDR1 and CDR2 from the germline V gene are MNHNY and SVGAGI (reference sequence). The V gene lost 11 bases and the J gene lost 0 bases, with 8 bases spanning the gap. The CDR3 loop spans 12 amino acids.